Below, 16 T cell receptor beta chains from the same sample are listed, as sequenced in a study of CD8+CD57+ T cells in acquired aplastic anemia. CDR3 and TCR beta VDJ profiling relied on genomic DNA as the template. In TCRdb, the reads were re-called with MiXCR into one record per CDR3 protein. The sample has tens of thousands of distinct CDR3 sequences, under 55% seen once. Sample: sorted CD4+, CD8+, or CD8+CD57+ T cells (not recorded which) from PBMCs. Receptors were obtained from a human donor in good health, serving as a control.

This sequence joins TRBV20-1 and TRBJ1-1; 7 bases agree with TRBD1. The CDR3 length is 13 residues. In germline, CDR1 is DFQATT, CDR2 SNEGSKA (reference sequence). V was pared by 6 bases and J by 4 bases, with 8 bases of the junction left unmatched. The CDR3 sequence: CSAKGTASTEAFF. CDR3 coding DNA: TGCAGTGCCAAGGGGACAGCGAGCACTGAAGCTTTCTTT.

This rearrangement joins TRBV2 to TRBJ1-5; D gene uncertain. This CDR3 is built from 14 residues. Germline lookup yields CDR1 SNHLY and CDR2 FYNNEI. With 2 bases removed from V and 0 bases from J, the gap between germline ends came to 5 bases. This CDR3 reads CASSETDSNQPQHF. The CDR3 region has the DNA TGTGCCAGCAGTGAAACGGATAGCAATCAGCCCCAGCATTTT. The full variable domain, completed using reference TRBV2 and TRBJ1-5, is EPEVTQTPSHQVTQMGQEVILRCVPISNHLYFYWYRQILGQKVEFLVSFYNNEISEKSEIFDDQFSVERPDGSNFTLKIRSTKLEDSAMYFCASSETDSNQPQHFGDGTRLSIL.

The gene calls are TRBV2 and TRBJ1-6; D gene uncertain. Trimming pared 5 bases from V and 8 bases from J, leaving 7 bases between. The CDR3 has 12 amino acids. CDR1 and CDR2 from the germline V gene are SNHLY and FYNNEI. The CDR3 nucleotides read TGTGCCAGCAGTATAACGTATTCACCCCTCCACTTT. It codes for CASSITYSPLHF. Full variable domain (missing parts from reference TRBV2 and TRBJ1-6): EPEVTQTPSHQVTQMGQEVILRCVPISNHLYFYWYRQILGQKVEFLVSFYNNEISEKSEIFDDQFSVERPDGSNFTLKIRSTKLEDSAMYFCASSITYSPLHFGNGTRLTVT.

The chain joins TRBV20-1 to TRBJ2-1; maybe TRBD2 (5 bases). Trimming removed 0 bases from V and 7 bases from J, with 16 bases in between. Germline lookup yields CDR1 DFQATT and CDR2 SNEGSKA (reference sequence). This CDR3 region has 15 residues. This CDR3 is CSARDLGRALNEQFF. The DNA of the CDR3 is TGCAGTGCTAGAGATCTCGGGCGGGCACTGAATGAGCAGTTCTTC.

This rearrangement joins TRBV7-8 to TRBJ2-7, with TRBD1 identical over 9 bases. In germline, CDR1 is SGHVS, CDR2 FQNEAQ. The CDR3 length is 16 residues. With V trimmed by 1 base and J by 3 bases, 7 bases remained unmatched. The DNA for the CDR3 is TGTGCCAGCAGCTTAGGATTCGGGACAGGGTGCTACGAGCAGTACTTC. It codes for CASSLGFGTGCYEQYF.

There are many counts of this clonotype. The J gene is TRBJ2-7, the V gene TRBV11-2; 8 positions match TRBD2. The germline V gene has CDR1 SGHAT and CDR2 FQNNGV. V dropped 2 bases and J dropped 1; count of bases not matched to a gene: 10. This CDR3 is 17 amino acids long. This CDR3 is CASSLRSAGDLSYEQYF. The CDR3 nucleotides read TGTGCCAGCAGCTTACGGTCAGCGGGGGACCTTTCCTACGAGCAGTACTTC.

V usage is TRBV19 and J usage is TRBJ1-5; possibly TRBD1 for D (5 bases). There are 17 residues in the CDR3. Germline loops: CDR1 LNHDA, CDR2 SQIVND (reference sequence). Trimming removed 7 bases from V and 4 bases from J, with 23 bases in between. This chain's CDR3 is CASKDFGTNAPNQPQHF. The CDR3 DNA is TGTGCCAGTAAAGATTTCGGGACTAATGCCCCTAATCAGCCCCAGCATTTT.

This chain joins TRBV15 and TRBJ2-7, with 10 bases aligning to TRBD2. Germline V CDR1 and CDR2: LNHNV, YYDKDF (reference sequence). V was clipped by 3 bases and J by 5 bases; unmatched bases: 7. The CDR3 runs to 15 residues. The CDR3 DNA sequence: TGTGCCACCAGCAGTGATGGAGGGACTAGCGACGAGCAGTACTTC. Translation gives CATSSDGGTSDEQYF.

This clonotype was found a few times. The chain has TRBV19 and TRBJ2-3; D not resolved. This CDR3 comprises 15 residues. In germline, CDR1 is LNHDA, CDR2 SQIVND (reference sequence). V was cut by 3 bases and J by 0 bases, with 10 bases left in between. The CDR3 reads CASSIGTASTDTQYF. CDR3 nucleotides: TGTGCCAGTAGTATCGGTACAGCGAGCACAGATACGCAGTATTTT.

In this sample, this clonotype turned up many times. The gene calls are TRBV5-4 and TRBJ2-1; 9 positions match TRBD1. Trimming took 6 bases from V and 6 from J; bases not matched to a gene: 10. The germline CDR1 and CDR2 sequences are SGHNT and YYREEE (reference sequence). The CDR3 covers 15 residues. The CDR3, as DNA: TGTGCCAGCAACTACCGGGACAGGGTGTTCAATGAGCAGTTCTTC. Its translation: CASNYRDRVFNEQFF.

This clonotype has a handful of counts. The chain uses TRBV2 and TRBJ2-7, with D possibly matching TRBD1 (6 bases). CDR3 length equals 14 residues. V lost 7 bases and J lost 4, with 17 bases in between. Looked up from germline, CDR1 is SNHLY and CDR2 is FYNNEI. CDR3 nucleotides: TGTGCCAGCAAGACGCCGGGACAAAATTACGAGCAGTACTTC. This gives the protein CASKTPGQNYEQYF.

The chain combines TRBV24-1 with TRBJ2-7; D gene ambiguous. The CDR3 has 13 residues. The V gene lost 4 bases and the J gene lost 3 bases, with 9 bases spanning the gap. Germline V gene lookup returns CDR1 KGHDR and CDR2 SFDVKD. The CDR3 is CATSEWGSYEQYF. The CDR3 DNA reads TGTGCCACCAGTGAGTGGGGAAGCTACGAGCAGTACTTC.

This rearrangement joins TRBV24-1 to TRBJ2-3, with TRBD1 identical over 7 bases. Trimming at V came to 8 bases and at J to 6 bases, leaving 13 bases not matched to a gene. This CDR3 comprises 15 residues. From germline, CDR1 is KGHDR and CDR2 SFDVKD. CDR3 sequence: CATTAQGPLIDTQYF. CDR3 coding DNA: TGTGCCACCACCGCACAGGGGCCCCTGATCGATACGCAGTATTTT.

The table lists this clonotype with many counts. The gene calls are TRBV5-1 and TRBJ2-1; the match to TRBD2 covers 8 bases. The CDR3 consists of 16 residues. Per germline, CDR1 SGHRS and CDR2 YFSETQ. The junction had 14 bases not matched to a gene; V was cut back by 5 bases and J by 7 bases. The CDR3 region has the DNA TGCGCCAGCAGGCCACGGGGGGCGGGAGGTATGAATGAGCAGTTCTTC. Translation: CASRPRGAGGMNEQFF.

This clonotype occurred many times. The chain couples TRBV20-1 to TRBJ2-5; D perhaps matches TRBD2 (5 bases). V lost 3 bases, J lost 5 bases, and 13 bases lay in between. Germline V gene sequence: CDR1 DFQATT, CDR2 SNEGSKA (reference sequence). There are 13 residues in the CDR3. The CDR3 is CSARVRGGETQYF. CDR3 nucleotides: TGCAGTGCTAGGGTTCGGGGTGGGGAGACCCAGTACTTC.

This clonotype is labeled as medium-sized. V is TRBV2 and J is TRBJ1-1; TRBD1 is a possible D gene (5 bases). V lost 6 bases and J lost 5, with 10 bases in between. The CDR3 length is 12 residues. Germline CDR1 and CDR2: SNHLY and FYNNEI. In DNA, the CDR3 is TGTGCCAGCAGGCCACGACAGACTGAAGCTTTCTTT. Translated, it gives CASRPRQTEAFF.